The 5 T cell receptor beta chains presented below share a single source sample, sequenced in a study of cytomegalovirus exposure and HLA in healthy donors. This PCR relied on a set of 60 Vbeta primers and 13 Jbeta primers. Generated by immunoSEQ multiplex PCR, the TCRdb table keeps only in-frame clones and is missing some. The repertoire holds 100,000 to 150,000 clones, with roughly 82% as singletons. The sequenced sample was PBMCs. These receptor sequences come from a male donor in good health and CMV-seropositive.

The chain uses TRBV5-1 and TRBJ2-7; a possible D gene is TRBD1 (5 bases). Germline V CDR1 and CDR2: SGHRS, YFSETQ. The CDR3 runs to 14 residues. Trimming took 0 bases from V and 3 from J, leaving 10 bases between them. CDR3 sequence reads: CASSLAGRVYEQYF. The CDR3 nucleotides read TGCGCCAGCAGCTTGGCCGGCAGGGTCTACGAGCAGTACTTC.

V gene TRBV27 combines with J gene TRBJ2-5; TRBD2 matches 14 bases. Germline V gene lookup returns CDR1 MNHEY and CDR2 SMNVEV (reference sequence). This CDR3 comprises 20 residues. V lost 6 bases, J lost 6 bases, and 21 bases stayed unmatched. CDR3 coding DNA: TGTGCCAGCAGCTCTGATCCGGGACTAGCGGGAGAGGGGGGCGAAAAGACCCAGTACTTC. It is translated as CASSSDPGLAGEGGEKTQYF.

In nucleotides, the CDR3 is TGTGCCAGCAGTGCTCGGGGACACGACTATGGCTACACCTTC. Translation: CASSARGHDYGYTF. The gene calls are TRBV6-1 and TRBJ1-2, with a tentative D call TRBD1 (6 bases). This CDR3 region has 14 residues. Looked up from germline, CDR1 is MNHNS and CDR2 is SASEGT. V was clipped by 4 bases and J by 3 bases, with 12 bases between them.

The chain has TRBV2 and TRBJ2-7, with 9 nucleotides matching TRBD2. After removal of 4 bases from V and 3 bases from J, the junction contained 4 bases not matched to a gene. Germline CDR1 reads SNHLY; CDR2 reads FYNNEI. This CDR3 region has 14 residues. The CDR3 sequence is CASSAPAGGYEQYF. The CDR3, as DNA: TGTGCCAGCAGTGCCCCAGCGGGGGGCTACGAGCAGTACTTC.

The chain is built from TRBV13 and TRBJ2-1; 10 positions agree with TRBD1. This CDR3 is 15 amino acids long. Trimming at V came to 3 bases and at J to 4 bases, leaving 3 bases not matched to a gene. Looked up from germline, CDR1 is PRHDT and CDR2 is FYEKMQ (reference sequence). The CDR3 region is CASSLDRGSYNEQFF. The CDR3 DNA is TGTGCCAGCAGCTTGGACAGGGGGTCATACAATGAGCAGTTCTTC.